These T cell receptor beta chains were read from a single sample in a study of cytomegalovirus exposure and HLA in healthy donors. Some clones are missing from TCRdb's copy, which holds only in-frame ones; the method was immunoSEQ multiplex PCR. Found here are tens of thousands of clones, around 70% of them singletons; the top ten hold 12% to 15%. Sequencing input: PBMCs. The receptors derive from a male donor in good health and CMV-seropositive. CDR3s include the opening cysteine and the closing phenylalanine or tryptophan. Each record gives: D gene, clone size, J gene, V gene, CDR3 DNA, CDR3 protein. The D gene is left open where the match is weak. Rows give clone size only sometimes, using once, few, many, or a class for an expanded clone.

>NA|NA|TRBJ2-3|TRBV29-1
TGCAGCGTACGACAGGCTAGCACAGATACGCAGTATTTT
CSVRQASTDTQYF
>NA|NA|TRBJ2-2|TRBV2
TGTGCCAGCAGGGGCCTCACCGGGGAGCTGTTTTTT
CASRGLTGELFF
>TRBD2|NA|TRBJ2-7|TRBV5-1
TGCGCCAGCAGCCCGGGACTAGGTGGATACGAGCAGTACTTC
CASSPGLGGYEQYF
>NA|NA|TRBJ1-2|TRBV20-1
TGCAGTGCTAGAGTGGGCCATGGCTACACCTTC
CSARVGHGYTF
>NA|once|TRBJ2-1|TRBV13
TGTGCCAGCAGCCAAGGCCCGGGGGAGCAGTTCTTC
CASSQGPGEQFF
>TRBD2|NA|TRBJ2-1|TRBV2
TGTGCCAGCAGTGACTCTAGCGGACCGTACAATGAGCAGTTCTTC
CASSDSSGPYNEQFF
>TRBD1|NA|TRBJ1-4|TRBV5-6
TGTGCCAGCAGCGGACAGGGCCTCCGGGCTAATGAAAAACTGTTTTTT
CASSGQGLRANEKLFF
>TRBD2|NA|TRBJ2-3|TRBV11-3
TGTGCCAGCAGCCGTCTAGCGGGAACCACAGATACGCAGTATTTT
CASSRLAGTTDTQYF
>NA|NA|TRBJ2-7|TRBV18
TGTGCCAGTATAGCCTCGAGGGGGTCCAACTACGAGCAGTACTTC
CASIASRGSNYEQYF
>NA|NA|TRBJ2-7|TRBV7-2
TGTGCCAGCAGCTCATATGCAGGGACATCTTCCAACGAGCAGTACTTC
CASSSYAGTSSNEQYF
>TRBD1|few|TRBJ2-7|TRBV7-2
TGTGCCAGCAGCTTAGGGACAGGGGCGCTTCGGGAGCAGTACTTC
CASSLGTGALREQYF